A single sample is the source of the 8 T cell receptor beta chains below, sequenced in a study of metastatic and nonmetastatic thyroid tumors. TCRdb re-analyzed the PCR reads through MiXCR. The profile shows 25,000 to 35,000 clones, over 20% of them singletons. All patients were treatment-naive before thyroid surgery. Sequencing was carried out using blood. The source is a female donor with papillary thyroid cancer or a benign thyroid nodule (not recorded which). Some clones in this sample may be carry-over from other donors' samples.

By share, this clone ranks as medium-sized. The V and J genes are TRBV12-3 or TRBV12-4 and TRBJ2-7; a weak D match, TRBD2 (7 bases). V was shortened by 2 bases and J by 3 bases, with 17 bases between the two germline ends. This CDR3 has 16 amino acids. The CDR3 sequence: CASSLSGGYTGYEQYF. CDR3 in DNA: TGTGCCAGCAGTTTATCGGGGGGCTATACGGGCTACGAGCAGTACTTC.

CDR3 region: CSAGQGAGWGNEQFF. The CDR3 nucleotides are TGCAGTGCTGGACAAGGAGCGGGCTGGGGTAATGAGCAGTTCTTC. V and J are TRBV20-1 and TRBJ2-1; the D gene is possibly TRBD2 (6 bases). CDR3 length equals 15 residues. The V gene lost 5 bases and the J gene lost 7 bases, with 21 bases spanning the gap. CDR1 is DFQATT, CDR2 SNEGSKA, per germline (reference sequence).

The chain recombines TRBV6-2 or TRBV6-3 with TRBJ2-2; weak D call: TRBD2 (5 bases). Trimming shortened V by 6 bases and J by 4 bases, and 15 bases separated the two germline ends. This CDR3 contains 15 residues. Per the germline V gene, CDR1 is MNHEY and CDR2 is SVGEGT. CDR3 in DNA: TGTGCCAGCAGGCGCGCCGGGGTCGCCACCGGGGAGCTGTTTTTT. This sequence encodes CASRRAGVATGELFF.

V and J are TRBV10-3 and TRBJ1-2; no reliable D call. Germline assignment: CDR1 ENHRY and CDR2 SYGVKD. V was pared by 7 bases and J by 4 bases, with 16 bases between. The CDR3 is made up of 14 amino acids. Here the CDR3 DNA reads TGTGCCATCAAGGAAAGCCCCCAGTCCTATGGCTACACCTTC. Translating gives CAIKESPQSYGYTF.

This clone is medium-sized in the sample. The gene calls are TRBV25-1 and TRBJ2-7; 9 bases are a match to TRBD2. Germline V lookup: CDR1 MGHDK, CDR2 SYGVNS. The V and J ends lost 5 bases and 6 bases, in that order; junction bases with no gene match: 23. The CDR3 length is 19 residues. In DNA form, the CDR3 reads TGTGCCAGCAGTAGTGATATTTTGGACGGCTGGGCGGGAGGGGGCGAGCAGTACTTC. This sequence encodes CASSSDILDGWAGGGEQYF.

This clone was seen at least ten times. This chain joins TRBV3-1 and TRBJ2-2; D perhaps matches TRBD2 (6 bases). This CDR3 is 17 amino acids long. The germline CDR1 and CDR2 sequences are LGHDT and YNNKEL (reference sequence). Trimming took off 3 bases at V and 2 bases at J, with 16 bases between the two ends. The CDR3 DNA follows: TGTGCCAGCAGCCACAATCCCGGGACTCCAAACACCGGGGAGCTGTTTTTT. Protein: CASSHNPGTPNTGELFF.

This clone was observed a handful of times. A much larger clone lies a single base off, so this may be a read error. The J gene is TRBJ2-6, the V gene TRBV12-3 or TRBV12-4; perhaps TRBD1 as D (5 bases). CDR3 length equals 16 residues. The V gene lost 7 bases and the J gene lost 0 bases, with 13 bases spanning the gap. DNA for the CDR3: TGTGCCAGCAAGACAGAGGCTCACTCTGGGGCCAACGTCCTGACTTTC. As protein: CASKTEAHSGANVLTF.

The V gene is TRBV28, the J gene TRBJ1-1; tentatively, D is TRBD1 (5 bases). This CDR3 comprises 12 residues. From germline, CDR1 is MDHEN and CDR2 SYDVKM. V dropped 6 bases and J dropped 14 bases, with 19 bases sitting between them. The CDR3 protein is CASSLHLCGAFF. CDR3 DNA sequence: TGTGCCAGCAGCCTACATCTTTGTGGGGCGTTCTTT.